This T cell receptor (beta chain) was captured in a study of cytomegalovirus exposure and HLA in healthy donors. Study findings and constraints: Associated with cytomegalovirus, according to the listing, were fewer than 200 TCR beta chains.

This clone showed up just a few times. Its antigen is not known. Primers for the PCR totalled 60 Vbeta and 13 Jbeta. Sequencing used immunoSEQ multiplex PCR; TCRdb keeps in-frame clones, though not all of them. This table has about 130,000 clones, 60% to 80% appearing once. The ends were cut back, 3 bases at V and 4 bases at J, with 12 bases in the middle. Germline V gene data show CDR1 as LNHDA and CDR2 as SQIVND (reference sequence). The CDR3 length is 14 residues. The sample taken for sequencing was PBMCs. This chain connects TRBV19 to TRBJ1-2, with D uncertain. The clonotype originates from a male donor in good health and CMV-seronegative. This chain's CDR3 is CASSIGEWSYGYTF. The CDR3 DNA follows: TGTGCCAGTAGTATCGGAGAATGGAGCTATGGCTACACCTTC.